A single sample is the source of the 3 T cell receptor beta chains below, sequenced in a study of shared clonotypes between healthy human individuals. Using immunoSEQ multiplex PCR, the repertoire was profiled, and TCRdb retains in-frame clones only, with some absent. This sample yields about 680,000 clones, of which roughly 73% are seen a single time; 1.5% to 2% belongs to the top ten. Material: memory CD4+ T cells sorted from blood. Subset of the sample: CD45RA-negative fraction. Source of these receptors: a woman aged 25 to 39 in good health.

V usage is TRBV6-5 and J usage is TRBJ1-5; D uncertain. CDR1 is MNHEY, CDR2 SVGAGI, per germline. CDR3 size: 15 residues. The V gene lost 5 bases and the J gene lost 4 bases, with 15 bases spanning the gap. In DNA form, the CDR3 reads TGTGCCAGCAGTAAAGGGCCGCCCGAGAATCAGCCCCAGCATTTT. It codes for CASSKGPPENQPQHF.

This sequence joins TRBV7-9 and TRBJ2-4; 9 bases match TRBD1. The CDR3 length is 15 residues. V lost 2 bases and J lost 6; bases outside the gene matches: 5. Germline loops: CDR1 SEHNR, CDR2 FQNEAQ (reference sequence). Written as DNA, the CDR3 is TGTGCCAGCAGCTTAATGGGACAGGGACTAAACATTCAGTACTTC. Translation: CASSLMGQGLNIQYF.

Written as DNA, the CDR3 is TGTGCCAGCAGTTACTCGACCCCCACGCAGTATTTT. Amino acids: CASSYSTPTQYF. The chain has TRBV6-6 and TRBJ2-3; no firm D call. CDR3 length equals 12 residues. In germline, CDR1 is MNHNY, CDR2 SVGAGI (reference sequence). Trimming removed 0 bases from V and 9 bases from J, with 7 bases in between.